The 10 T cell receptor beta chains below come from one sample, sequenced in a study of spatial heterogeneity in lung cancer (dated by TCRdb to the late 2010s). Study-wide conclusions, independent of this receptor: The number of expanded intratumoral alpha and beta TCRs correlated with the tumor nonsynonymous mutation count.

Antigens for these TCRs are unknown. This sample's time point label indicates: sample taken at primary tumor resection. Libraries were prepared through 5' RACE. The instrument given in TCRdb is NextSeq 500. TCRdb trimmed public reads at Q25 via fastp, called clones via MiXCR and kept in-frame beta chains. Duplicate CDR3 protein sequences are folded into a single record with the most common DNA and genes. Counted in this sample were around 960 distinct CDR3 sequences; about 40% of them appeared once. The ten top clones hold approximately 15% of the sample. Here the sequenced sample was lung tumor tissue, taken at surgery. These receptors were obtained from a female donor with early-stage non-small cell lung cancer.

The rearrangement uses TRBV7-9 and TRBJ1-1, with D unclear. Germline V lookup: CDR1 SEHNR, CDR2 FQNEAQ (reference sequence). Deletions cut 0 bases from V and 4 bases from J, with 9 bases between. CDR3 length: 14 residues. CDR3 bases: TGTGCCAGCAGCTTAGCCGGTCAGGCCACTGAAGCTTTCTTT. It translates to CASSLAGQATEAFF.

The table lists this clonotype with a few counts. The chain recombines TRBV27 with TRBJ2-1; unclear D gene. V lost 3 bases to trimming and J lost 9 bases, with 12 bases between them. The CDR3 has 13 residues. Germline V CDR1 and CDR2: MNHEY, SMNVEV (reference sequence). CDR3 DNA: TGTGCCAGCAGTTTCTCCACACACCTTGAGCAGTTCTTC. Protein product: CASSFSTHLEQFF.

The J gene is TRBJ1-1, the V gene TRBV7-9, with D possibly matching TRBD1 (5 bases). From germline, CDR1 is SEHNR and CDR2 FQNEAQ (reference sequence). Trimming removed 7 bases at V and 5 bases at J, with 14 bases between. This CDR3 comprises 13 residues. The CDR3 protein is CASTDPWGTEAFF. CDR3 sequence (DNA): TGTGCCAGCACCGATCCCTGGGGGACTGAAGCTTTCTTT.

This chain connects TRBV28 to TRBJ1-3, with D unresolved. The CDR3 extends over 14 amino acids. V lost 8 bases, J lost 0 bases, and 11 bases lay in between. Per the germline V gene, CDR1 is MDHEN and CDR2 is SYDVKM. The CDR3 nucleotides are TGTGCCAGCCTACGCGCTGCCTCTGGAAACACCATATATTTT. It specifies CASLRAASGNTIYF.

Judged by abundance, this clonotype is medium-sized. The CDR3 region has the DNA TGTGCCAGCAGTTACGGTCCGTTCTCCTACGAGCAGTACTTC. Translation: CASSYGPFSYEQYF. The chain employs TRBV6-5 and TRBJ2-7; no clear D. The CDR3 loop spans 14 amino acids. Germline lookup yields CDR1 MNHEY and CDR2 SVGAGI. Trimming took 2 bases from V and 0 from J, leaving 8 bases between them.

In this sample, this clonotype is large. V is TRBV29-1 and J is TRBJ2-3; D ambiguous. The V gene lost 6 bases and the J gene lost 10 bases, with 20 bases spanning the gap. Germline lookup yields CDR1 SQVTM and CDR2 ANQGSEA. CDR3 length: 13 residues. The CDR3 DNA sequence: TGCAGCGTGCGTCAACCGGCGACGCCGGCGCAGTATTTT. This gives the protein CSVRQPATPAQYF.

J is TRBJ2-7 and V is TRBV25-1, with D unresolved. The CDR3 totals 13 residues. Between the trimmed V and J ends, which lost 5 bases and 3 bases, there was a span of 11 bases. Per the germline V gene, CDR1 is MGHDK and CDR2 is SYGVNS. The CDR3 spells CASSSQSFYEQYF. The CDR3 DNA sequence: TGTGCCAGCAGTTCACAGTCGTTCTACGAGCAGTACTTC.

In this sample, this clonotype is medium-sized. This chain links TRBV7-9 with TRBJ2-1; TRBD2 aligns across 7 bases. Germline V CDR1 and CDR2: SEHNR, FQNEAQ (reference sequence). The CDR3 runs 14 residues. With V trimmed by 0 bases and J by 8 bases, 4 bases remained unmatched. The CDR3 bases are TGTGCCAGCAGCTTAGCGGGAGGGTCGGATGAGCAGTTCTTC. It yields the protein CASSLAGGSDEQFF.

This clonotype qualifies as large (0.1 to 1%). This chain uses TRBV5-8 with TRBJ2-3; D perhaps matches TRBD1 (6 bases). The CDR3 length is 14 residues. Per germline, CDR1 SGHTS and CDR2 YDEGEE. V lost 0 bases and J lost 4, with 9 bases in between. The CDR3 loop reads CASSLGQVADTQYF. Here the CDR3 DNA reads TGTGCCAGCAGCTTGGGACAGGTAGCAGATACGCAGTATTTT. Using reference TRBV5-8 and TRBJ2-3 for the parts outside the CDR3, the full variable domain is EAGVTQSPTHLIKTRGQQATLRCSPISGHTSVYWYQQALGLGLQFLLWYDEGEERNRGNFPPRFSGRQFPNYSSELNVNALELEDSALYLCASSLGQVADTQYFGPGTRLTVL.

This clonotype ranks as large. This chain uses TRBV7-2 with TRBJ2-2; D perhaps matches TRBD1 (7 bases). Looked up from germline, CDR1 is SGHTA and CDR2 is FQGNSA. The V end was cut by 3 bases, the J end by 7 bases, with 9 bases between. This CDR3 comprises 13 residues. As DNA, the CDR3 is TGTGCCAGCAGCTTCCAGGGGGGCGGGGAGCTGTTTTTT. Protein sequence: CASSFQGGGELFF.